This T cell receptor (beta chain) was observed in a study of T cell responses to AZD1222 COVID-19 vaccine. The study's findings and limits: Reports indicate that nearly half of spike-specific TCRs are directed at unmutated variant regions.

TCRdb keeps only in-frame clones here, not all; method: immunoSEQ multiplex PCR. Here the sample spans some 200,000 clones, about 89% being singletons. V dropped 4 bases and J dropped 7 bases, with 19 bases sitting between them. Germline V gives CDR1 LNHDA, CDR2 SQIVND (reference sequence). CDR3 length equals 15 residues. Turning to this clone: Antigen unknown.

The source was peripheral blood, collected 28 days after the second AZD1222 dose. This TCR derives from an adult who received the AZD1222 COVID-19 vaccine. The chain combines TRBV19 with TRBJ1-2; TRBD1 might be the D (5 bases). As DNA, the CDR3 is TGTGCCAGTAGTAATCTATTCGGGGGGAGTGGTGGCTACACCTTC. This encodes CASSNLFGGSGGYTF. The full variable domain, completed using reference TRBV19 and TRBJ1-2, is DGGITQSPKYLFRKEGQNVTLSCEQNLNHDAMYWYRQDPGQGLRLIYYSQIVNDFQKGDIAEGYSVSREKKESFPLTVTSAQKNPTAFYLCASSNLFGGSGGYTFGSGTRLTVV.